A single sample is the source of the 10 T cell receptor beta chains below, sequenced in a study of CXCR3-negative and CXCR3-positive naive CD8 T cells. The libraries of TRB cDNA were constructed through 5' RACE using UMI labels. TCRdb re-called the 5' RACE reads and shows each CDR3 protein once, DNA omitted. Listed are 20,000 to 30,000 distinct CDR3 sequences; around 2.8% falls within the top ten. The sample consisted of naive CXCR3- CD8+ T cells from blood. Subset meaning: CD45RO-CCR7+CD27+CD95- naive CD8+ T cells lacking CXCR3 (TNR3-). The origin of the receptors is a human donor in good health. Some clones in this sample may be carry-over from other donors' samples.

The chain links TRBV4-3 to TRBJ2-7. Germline V lookup: CDR1 LGHNA, CDR2 YSLEER. The length of the CDR3 is 15 residues. The CDR3 spells CASSQARGGSYEQYF.

The chain links TRBV29-1 to TRBJ2-7; TCRdb selects TRBD1, and the lack of DNA leaves this call unchecked. The CDR3 is 12 residues long. The germline CDR1 and CDR2 sequences are SQVTM and ANQGSEA. Here the CDR3 reads CSGGVRGTEQYF.

The V gene is TRBV5-1, the J gene TRBJ1-5; the TCRdb call, TRBD1, lacks DNA for checking. The CDR3 length is 15 residues. The germline CDR1 and CDR2 sequences are SGHRS and YFSETQ. The CDR3 spells CASSLAGQAGQPQHF.

The chain uses TRBV7-6 and TRBJ1-2. The CDR3 is 15 residues long. CDR1 SGHVS and CDR2 FNYEAQ come from the germline V gene. The CDR3 reads CASSLGGGSNYGYTF.

This clonotype registers medium-sized by frequency. The rearrangement links TRBV6-4 to TRBJ2-2. CDR3 length equals 13 residues. CDR1 is MRHNA and CDR2 is SNTAGT in the germline V gene. CDR3 protein: CASSEPNTGELFF.

The genes are TRBV7-9 and TRBJ1-1. From germline, CDR1 is SEHNR and CDR2 FQNEAQ (reference sequence). There are 16 residues in the CDR3. The CDR3 sequence: CASSSPANGMNTEAFF.

The V call is TRBV4-2, the J call TRBJ2-3; as DNA is missing, the TRBD2 call by TCRdb cannot be tested. The CDR3 spans 16 residues. Germline lookup yields CDR1 LGHNA and CDR2 YNFKEQ. The CDR3 protein is CASSQDPAGSTDTQYF.

J is TRBJ2-7 and V is TRBV10-3; the D gene TCRdb calls, TRBD2, cannot be checked with no DNA. In germline, CDR1 is ENHRY, CDR2 SYGVKD. This CDR3 is built from 14 residues. The CDR3 loop is CAISGWTSGYEQYF.

This chain links TRBV29-1 with TRBJ2-7. The CDR3 runs to 12 residues. Germline-derived CDR1 and CDR2 are SQVTM and ANQGSEA. The CDR3 protein is CSVETQSAEQYF.

The gene calls are TRBV18 and TRBJ1-1. The CDR3 is made up of 19 amino acids. In germline, CDR1 is KGHSH, CDR2 LQKENI. The CDR3 sequence is CASSPPTLMTGRIFTEAFF.